The text below deals with one TCR beta chain. This record comes from a study of Ad26.COV2.S vaccination and SARS-CoV-2 variants. The CDR3 spans 13 residues. Germline CDR1 is MGHDK and CDR2 is SYGVNS. The J segment lost 4 bases and the V segment lost 7 bases, leaving 4 bases of the junction unmatched. Sequenced by immunoSEQ multiplex PCR; TCRdb stores in-frame clones only, minus some. The sample gives around 400,000 clones, around 82% of which show up once; just under 7.5% is in the top ten. Treatment: some 19 received Ad26.COV2.S at low or high dose, single or two shots; five or six received placebo; per-sample allocation not given. Collection of the samples took place on day 63 after the first injection of vaccine or placebo.

The chain joins TRBV25-1 to TRBJ1-1; 9 bases agree with TRBD1. This TCR came from a person between 18 and 65 years old who received the Ad26.COV2.S COVID-19 vaccine or a placebo. Sequenced material: peripheral blood, taken in a trial of Ad26.COV2.S vaccine versus placebo. CDR3 DNA: TGTGCCAGCAAAGGGACAGGGCGCACTGAAGCTTTCTTT. Translated, it gives CASKGTGRTEAFF.